This section outlines one T cell receptor beta chain sequence together with its context. Its antigen remains unidentified. Some clones are missing from TCRdb's copy, which holds only in-frame ones; the method was immunoSEQ multiplex PCR. The data show some 650,000 clones, 97% seen once. The entry originates in a study of shared clonotypes between healthy human individuals. Whole-study context: For every donor, three CD4 naive, three CD4 memory, two CD8 naive and one CD8 memory plates were used. Whole-study results and caveats: The naive CD4 repertoires of several donors were compared, and roughly 5% of clonotypes were shared. Non-shared clonotypes showed lower generation probabilities than clonotypes common to all four donors.

Losses at the gene ends were 8 bases for V and 4 bases for J; bases not matched to a gene: 6. Germline CDR1 MNHNY, CDR2 SVGAGI (reference sequence). The CDR3 is 14 amino acids. This chain uses TRBV6-6 with TRBJ1-5; 9 bases are shared with TRBD1. The sample comprised naive CD4+ T cells sorted from blood. The subset denotes: CD45RA+ positively selected. The sequence was obtained from a woman younger than 45 in good health. As DNA, the CDR3 is TGTGCCAGCGTCGGGACAGGGTTAAATCAGCCCCAGCATTTT. This translates into CASVGTGLNQPQHF.